The sequence of this T cell receptor beta chain was determined in a study of response to subunit inactivated influenza vaccine. TCRdb independently ran MiXCR on the RT-PCR reads; one entry per CDR3 protein. The table includes 610,000 or so distinct CDR3 sequences, approximately 14% detected once. Study-level results: Each seasonal influenza vaccination recruits few new T cells, the authors suggested.

CDR3 size: 13 residues. The germline CDR1 and CDR2 sequences are DFQATT and SNEGSKA (reference sequence). Trimming removed 3 bases from V and 3 bases from J, with 9 bases in between. This clonotype was detected only a few times. Antigen specificity is unknown. The chain carries TRBV20-1 and TRBJ1-5, with D hard to call. This specimen consisted of PBMCs from blood, obtained 12 days after vaccination. This clonotype originated in a man aged 45-65 years who received an inactivated influenza vaccine. This chain's CDR3 is CSASNDYNQPQHF. In nucleotides, the CDR3 is TGCAGTGCTAGTAATGATTACAATCAGCCCCAGCATTTT.